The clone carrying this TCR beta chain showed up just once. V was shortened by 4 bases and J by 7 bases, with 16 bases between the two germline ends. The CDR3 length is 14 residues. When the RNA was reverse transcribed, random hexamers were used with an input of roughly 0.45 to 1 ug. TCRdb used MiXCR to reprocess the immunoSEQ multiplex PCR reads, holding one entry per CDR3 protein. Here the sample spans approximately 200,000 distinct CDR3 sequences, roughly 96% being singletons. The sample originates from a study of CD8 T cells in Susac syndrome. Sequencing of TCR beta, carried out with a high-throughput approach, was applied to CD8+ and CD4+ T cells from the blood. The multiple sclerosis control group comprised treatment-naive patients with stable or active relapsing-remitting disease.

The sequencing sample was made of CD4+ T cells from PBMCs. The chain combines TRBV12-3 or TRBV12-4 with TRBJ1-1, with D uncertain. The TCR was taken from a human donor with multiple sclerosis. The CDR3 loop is CASSSRRFSGEAFF. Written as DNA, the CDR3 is TGTGCCAGCAGTTCTCGCCGCTTCTCGGGTGAAGCTTTCTTT.